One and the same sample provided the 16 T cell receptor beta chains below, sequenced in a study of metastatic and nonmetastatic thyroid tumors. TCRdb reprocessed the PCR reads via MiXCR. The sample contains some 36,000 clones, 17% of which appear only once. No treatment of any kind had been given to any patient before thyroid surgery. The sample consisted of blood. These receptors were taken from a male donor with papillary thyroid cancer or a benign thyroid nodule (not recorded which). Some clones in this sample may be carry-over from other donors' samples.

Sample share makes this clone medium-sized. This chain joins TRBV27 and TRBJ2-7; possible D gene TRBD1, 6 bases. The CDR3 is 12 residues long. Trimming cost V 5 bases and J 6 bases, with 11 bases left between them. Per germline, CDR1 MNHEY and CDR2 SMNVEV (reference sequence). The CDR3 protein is CASSVQGSEQYF. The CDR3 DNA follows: TGTGCCAGCAGTGTACAGGGTAGCGAGCAGTACTTC.

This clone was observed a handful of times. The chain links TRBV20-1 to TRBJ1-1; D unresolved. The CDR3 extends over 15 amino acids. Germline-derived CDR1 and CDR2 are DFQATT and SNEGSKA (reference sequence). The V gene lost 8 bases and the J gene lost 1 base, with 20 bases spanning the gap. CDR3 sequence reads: CSSWGQNAWNTEAFF. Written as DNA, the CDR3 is TGCAGTTCTTGGGGTCAGAACGCGTGGAACACTGAAGCTTTCTTT.

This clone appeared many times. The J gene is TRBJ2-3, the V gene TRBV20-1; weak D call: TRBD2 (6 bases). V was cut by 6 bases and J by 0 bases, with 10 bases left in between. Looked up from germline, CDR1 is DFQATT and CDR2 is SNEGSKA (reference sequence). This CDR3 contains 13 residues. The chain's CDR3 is CSARDSSTDTQYF. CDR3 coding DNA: TGCAGTGCAAGGGACTCCAGCACAGATACGCAGTATTTT.

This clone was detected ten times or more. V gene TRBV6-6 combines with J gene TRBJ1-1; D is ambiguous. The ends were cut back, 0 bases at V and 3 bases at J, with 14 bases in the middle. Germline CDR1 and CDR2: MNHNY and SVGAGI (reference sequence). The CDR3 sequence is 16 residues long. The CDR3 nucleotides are TGTGCCAGCAGTTACTCCCCAGCCCCCGGGGACACTGAAGCTTTCTTT. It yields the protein CASSYSPAPGDTEAFF.

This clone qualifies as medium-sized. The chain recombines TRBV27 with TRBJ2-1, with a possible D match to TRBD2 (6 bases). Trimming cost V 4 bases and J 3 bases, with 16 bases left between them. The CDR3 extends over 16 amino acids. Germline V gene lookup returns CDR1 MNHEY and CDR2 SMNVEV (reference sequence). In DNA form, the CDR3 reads TGTGCCAGCAGTTCTTTTTCGGGACTCGTCTACAATGAGCAGTTCTTC. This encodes CASSSFSGLVYNEQFF.

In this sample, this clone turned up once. CDR3 sequence: CASSLDLGDLTINTEAFF. The CDR3 region has the DNA TGTGCCAGCAGCTTAGATCTTGGGGATCTTACCATAAACACTGAAGCTTTCTTT. The V and J genes are TRBV11-2 and TRBJ1-1; D gene uncertain. CDR3 length: 18 residues. V was trimmed by 0 bases and J by 2 bases, leaving 19 bases between them. CDR1 SGHAT and CDR2 FQNNGV come from the germline V gene.

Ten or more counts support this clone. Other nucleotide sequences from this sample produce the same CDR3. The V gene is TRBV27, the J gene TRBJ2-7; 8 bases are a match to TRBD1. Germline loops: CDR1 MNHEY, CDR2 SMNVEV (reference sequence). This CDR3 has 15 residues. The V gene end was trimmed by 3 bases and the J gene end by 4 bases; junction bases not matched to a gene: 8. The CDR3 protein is CASSLHGTGSYEQYF. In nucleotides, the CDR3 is TGTGCCAGCAGTTTGCACGGGACAGGCAGTTACGAGCAGTACTTC.

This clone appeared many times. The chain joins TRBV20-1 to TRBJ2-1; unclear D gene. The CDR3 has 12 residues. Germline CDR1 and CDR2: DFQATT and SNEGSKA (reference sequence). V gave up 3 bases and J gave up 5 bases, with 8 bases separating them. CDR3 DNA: TGCAGTGCTAGTGGGCCGAACAATGAGCAGTTCTTC. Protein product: CSASGPNNEQFF.

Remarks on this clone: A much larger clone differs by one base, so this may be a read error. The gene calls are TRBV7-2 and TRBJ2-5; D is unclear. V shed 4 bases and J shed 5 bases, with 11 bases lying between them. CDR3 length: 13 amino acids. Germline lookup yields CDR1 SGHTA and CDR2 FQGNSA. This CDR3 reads CASSYHSTETQYF. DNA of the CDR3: TGTGCCAGCAGCTACCATAGCACGGAGACCCAGTACTTC. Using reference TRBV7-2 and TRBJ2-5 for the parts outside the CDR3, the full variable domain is GAGVSQSPSNKVTEKGKDVELRCDPISGHTALYWYRQSLGQGLEFLIYFQGNSAPDKSGLPSDRFSAERTGGSVSTLTIQRTQQEDSAVYLCASSYHSTETQYFGPGTRLLVL.

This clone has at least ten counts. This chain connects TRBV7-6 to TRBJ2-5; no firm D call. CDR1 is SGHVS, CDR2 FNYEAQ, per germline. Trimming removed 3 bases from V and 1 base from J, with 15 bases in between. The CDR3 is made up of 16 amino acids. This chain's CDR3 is CASSFGALPFQETQYF. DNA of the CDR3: TGTGCCAGCAGCTTCGGAGCGCTGCCGTTCCAAGAGACCCAGTACTTC.

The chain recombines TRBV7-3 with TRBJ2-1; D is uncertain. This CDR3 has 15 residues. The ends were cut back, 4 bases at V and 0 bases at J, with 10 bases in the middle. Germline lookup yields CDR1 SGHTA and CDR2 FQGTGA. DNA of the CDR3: TGTGCCAGCAGCTCCCAGTGGTCCTCCTACAATGAGCAGTTCTTC. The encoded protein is CASSSQWSSYNEQFF.

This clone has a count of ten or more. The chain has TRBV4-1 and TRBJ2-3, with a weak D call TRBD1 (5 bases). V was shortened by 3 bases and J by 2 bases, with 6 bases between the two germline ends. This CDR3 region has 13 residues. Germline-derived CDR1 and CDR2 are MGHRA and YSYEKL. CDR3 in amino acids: CASSQGHTDTQYF. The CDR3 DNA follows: TGCGCCAGCAGCCAGGGGCACACAGATACGCAGTATTTT.

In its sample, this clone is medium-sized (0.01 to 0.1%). The CDR3 coding sequence is TGTGCCAGCGGACTAGCGGGGGCGAGCTCCTACGAGCAGTACTTC. It is translated as CASGLAGASSYEQYF. The rearrangement joins TRBV6-2 or TRBV6-3 to TRBJ2-7; 13 bases align to TRBD2. The V segment lost 8 bases and the J segment 0 bases; nucleotides outside the gene matches: 4. CDR3 length: 15 amino acids. Germline V lookup: CDR1 MNHEY, CDR2 SVGEGT.

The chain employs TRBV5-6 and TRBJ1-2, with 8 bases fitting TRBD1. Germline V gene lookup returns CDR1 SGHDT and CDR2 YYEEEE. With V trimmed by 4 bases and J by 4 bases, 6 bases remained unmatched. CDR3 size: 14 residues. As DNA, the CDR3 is TGTGCCAGCAGCGGAGGACAGGGCCTCTATGGCTACACCTTC. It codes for CASSGGQGLYGYTF. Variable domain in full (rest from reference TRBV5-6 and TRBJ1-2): DAGVTQSPTHLIKTRGQQVTLRCSPKSGHDTVSWYQQALGQGPQFIFQYYEEEERQRGNFPDRFSGHQFPNYSSELNVNALLLGDSALYLCASSGGQGLYGYTFGSGTRLTVV.

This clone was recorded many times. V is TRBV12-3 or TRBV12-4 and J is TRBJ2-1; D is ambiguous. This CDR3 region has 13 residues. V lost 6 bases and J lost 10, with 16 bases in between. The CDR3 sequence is CASRHPDRREQFF. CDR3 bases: TGTGCCAGCAGACACCCGGACCGGCGAGAGCAGTTCTTC.

The CDR3, as DNA: TGTGCCAGCAGCTTAGGGCGCGGGAGGAACTCCTACGAGCAGTACTTC. This encodes CASSLGRGRNSYEQYF. This chain uses TRBV5-5 with TRBJ2-7; 8 bases are a match to TRBD2. V lost 2 bases, J lost 0 bases, and 7 bases stayed unmatched. The CDR3 is 16 residues long. Per the germline V gene, CDR1 is SGHKS and CDR2 is YYEKEE (reference sequence). Combining the CDR3 with reference TRBV5-5 and TRBJ2-7 gives the whole variable domain DAGVTQSPTHLIKTRGQQVTLRCSPISGHKSVSWYQQVLGQGPQFIFQYYEKEERGRGNFPDRFSARQFPNYSSELNVNALLLGDSALYLCASSLGRGRNSYEQYFGPGTRLTVT.